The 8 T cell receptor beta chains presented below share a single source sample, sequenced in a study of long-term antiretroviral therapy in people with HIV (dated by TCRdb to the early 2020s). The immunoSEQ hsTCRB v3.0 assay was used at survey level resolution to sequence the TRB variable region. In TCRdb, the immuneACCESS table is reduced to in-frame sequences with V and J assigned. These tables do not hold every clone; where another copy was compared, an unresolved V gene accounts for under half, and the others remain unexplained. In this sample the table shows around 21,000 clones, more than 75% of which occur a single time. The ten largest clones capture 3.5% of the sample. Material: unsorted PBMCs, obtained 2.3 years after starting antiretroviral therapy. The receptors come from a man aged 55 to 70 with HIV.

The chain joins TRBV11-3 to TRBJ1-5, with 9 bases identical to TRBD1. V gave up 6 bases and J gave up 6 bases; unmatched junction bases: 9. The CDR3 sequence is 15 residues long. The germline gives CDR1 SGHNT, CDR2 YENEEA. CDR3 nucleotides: TGTGCCAGCAGACGCGACAGGGGGGTAGGTCAGCCCCAGCATTTT. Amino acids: CASRRDRGVGQPQHF. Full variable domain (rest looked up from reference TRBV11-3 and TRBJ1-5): EAGVVQSPRYKIIEKKQPVAFWCNPISGHNTLYWYLQNLGQGPELLIRYENEEAVDDSQLPKDRFSAERLKGVDSTLKIQPAELGDSAVYLCASRRDRGVGQPQHFGDGTRLSIL.

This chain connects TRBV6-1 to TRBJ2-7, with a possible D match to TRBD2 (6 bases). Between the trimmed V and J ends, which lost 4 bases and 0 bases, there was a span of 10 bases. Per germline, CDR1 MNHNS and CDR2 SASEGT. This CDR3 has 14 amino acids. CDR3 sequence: CASSGGGDSYEQYF. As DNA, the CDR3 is TGTGCCAGCAGTGGAGGCGGGGACTCCTACGAGCAGTACTTC.

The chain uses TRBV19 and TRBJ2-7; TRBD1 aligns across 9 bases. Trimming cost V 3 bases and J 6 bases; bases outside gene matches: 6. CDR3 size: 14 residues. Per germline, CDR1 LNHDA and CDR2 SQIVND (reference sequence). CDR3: CASSIRRTGVEQYF. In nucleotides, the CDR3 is TGTGCCAGTAGTATCCGACGGACAGGGGTCGAGCAGTACTTC.

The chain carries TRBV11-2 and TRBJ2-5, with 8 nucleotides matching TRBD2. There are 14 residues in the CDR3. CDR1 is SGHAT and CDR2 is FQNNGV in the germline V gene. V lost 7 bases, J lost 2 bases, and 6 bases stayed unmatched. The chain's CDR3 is CASNEAGAQETQYF. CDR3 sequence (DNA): TGTGCCAGCAACGAAGCGGGAGCACAAGAGACCCAGTACTTC. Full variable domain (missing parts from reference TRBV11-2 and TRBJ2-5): EAGVAQSPRYKIIEKRQSVAFWCNPISGHATLYWYQQILGQGPKLLIQFQNNGVVDDSQLPKDRFSAERLKGVDSTLKIQPAKLEDSAVYLCASNEAGAQETQYFGPGTRLLVL.

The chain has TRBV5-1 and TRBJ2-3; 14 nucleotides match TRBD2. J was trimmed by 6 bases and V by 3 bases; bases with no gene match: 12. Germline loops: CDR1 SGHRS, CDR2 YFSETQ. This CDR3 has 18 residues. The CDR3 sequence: CASSWGGLAGGGGDTQYF. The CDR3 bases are TGCGCCAGCAGCTGGGGCGGACTAGCGGGAGGAGGAGGGGATACGCAGTATTTT.

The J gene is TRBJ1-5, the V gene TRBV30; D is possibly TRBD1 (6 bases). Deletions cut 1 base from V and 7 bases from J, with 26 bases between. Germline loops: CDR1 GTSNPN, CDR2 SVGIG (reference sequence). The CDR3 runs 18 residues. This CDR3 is CAWSGRGQGLRFSQPQHF. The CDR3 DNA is TGTGCCTGGAGTGGCCGAGGGCAGGGGCTTAGGTTTTCCCAGCCCCAGCATTTT.

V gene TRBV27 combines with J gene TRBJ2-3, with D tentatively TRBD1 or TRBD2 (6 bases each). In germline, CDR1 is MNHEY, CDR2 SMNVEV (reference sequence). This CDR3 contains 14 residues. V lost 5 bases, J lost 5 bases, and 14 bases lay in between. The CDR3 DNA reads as TGTGCCAGCAGTCTGGGACGGGGGCGAGATACGCAGTATTTT. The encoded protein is CASSLGRGRDTQYF.

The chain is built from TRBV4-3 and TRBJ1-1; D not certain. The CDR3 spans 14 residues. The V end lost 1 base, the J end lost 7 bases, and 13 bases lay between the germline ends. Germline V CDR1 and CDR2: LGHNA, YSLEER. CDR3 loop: CASSQGSRFGEAFF. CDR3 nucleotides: TGCGCCAGCAGCCAAGGATCCCGATTTGGTGAAGCTTTCTTT.